This T cell receptor (beta chain) originates from a study of cytomegalovirus exposure and HLA in healthy donors. With 60 Vbeta and 13 Jbeta primers, the PCR was carried out. The data were produced by immunoSEQ multiplex PCR, yet TCRdb's version contains in-frame clones alone and is incomplete. The data contain 90,000 or so clones, roughly 70% of them singletons. The V end was cut by 4 bases, the J end by 3 bases, with 9 bases between. CDR3 size: 13 residues. The germline CDR1 and CDR2 sequences are WSHSY and SAAADI. The TCR sequence derives from a woman aged 45-59 years in good health and CMV-seropositive. Sequences were obtained from PBMCs. The chain combines TRBV10-2 with TRBJ1-1; D not certain. The DNA for the CDR3 is TGCGCCAGCAGTGCAGGTTTTGACACTGAAGCTTTCTTT. Amino acids: CASSAGFDTEAFF.